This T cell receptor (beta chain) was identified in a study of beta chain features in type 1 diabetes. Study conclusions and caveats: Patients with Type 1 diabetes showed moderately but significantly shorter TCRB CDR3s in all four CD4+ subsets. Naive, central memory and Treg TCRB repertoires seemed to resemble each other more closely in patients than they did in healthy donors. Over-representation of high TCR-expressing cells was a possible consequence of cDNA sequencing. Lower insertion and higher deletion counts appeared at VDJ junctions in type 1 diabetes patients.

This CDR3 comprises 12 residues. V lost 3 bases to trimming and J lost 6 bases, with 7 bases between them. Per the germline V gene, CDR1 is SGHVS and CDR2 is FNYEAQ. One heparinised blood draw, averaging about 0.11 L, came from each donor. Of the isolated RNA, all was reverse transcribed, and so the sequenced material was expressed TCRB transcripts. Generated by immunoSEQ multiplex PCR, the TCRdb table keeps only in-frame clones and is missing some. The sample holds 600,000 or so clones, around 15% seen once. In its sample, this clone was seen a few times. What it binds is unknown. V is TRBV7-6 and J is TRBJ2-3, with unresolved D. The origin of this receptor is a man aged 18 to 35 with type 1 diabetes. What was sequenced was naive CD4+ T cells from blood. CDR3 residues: CASSLVSDTQYF. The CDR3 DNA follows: TGTGCCAGCAGCTTGGTCTCCGATACGCAGTATTTT. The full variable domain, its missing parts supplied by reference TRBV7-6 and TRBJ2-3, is GAGVSQSPRYKVTKRGQDVALRCDPISGHVSLYWYRQALGQGPEFLTYFNYEAQQDKSGLPNDRFSAERPEGSISTLTIQRTEQRDSAMYRCASSLVSDTQYFGPGTRLTVL.